The 6 T cell receptor beta chains below come from one sample, sequenced in a study of CD8+ T cells in alopecia areata (dated by TCRdb to 2016 to 2019). The method behind the library was the immunoSEQ multiplex PCR assay. To provide template for TCR sequencing, every sample had RNA extracted and reverse transcribed into cDNA. Held by TCRdb, this immuneACCESS table contains in-frame sequences only and omits some clones. Under half of the omission traces to an unresolved V gene where checked; the cause of the rest is unknown. This sample lists 150,000 to 250,000 clones; approximately 60% were detected once. The ten top clones hold 3% to 3.5% of the sample. The time point label corresponds to: roughly 27 days on oral tofacitinib. What the treatment or condition label conveys for this sample: oral pan-JAK inhibitor, 5-10 mg twice daily. This specimen was CD4+ T cells sorted from blood, taken at week 4, from a patient treated with tofacitinib. The receptors come from a human donor with alopecia areata.

The V and J genes are TRBV7-6 and TRBJ2-7; 11 bases match TRBD2. V dropped 5 bases and J dropped 6; count of bases not matched to a gene: 12. The length of the CDR3 is 16 residues. Germline values: CDR1 SGHVS, CDR2 FNYEAQ. DNA for the CDR3: TGTGCCAGCAGCATCTCCCCTAGCGGGGGGCGCGTCGAGCAGTACTTC. Its protein product is CASSISPSGGRVEQYF.

The V and J genes are TRBV30 and TRBJ1-2; D remains unclear. The V gene's germline CDR1 is GTSNPN and CDR2 SVGIG (reference sequence). V was pared by 7 bases and J by 4 bases, with 16 bases between. The CDR3 has 13 amino acids. In DNA form, the CDR3 reads TGTGCCTCCGGTATTGTGGTTGGCTATGGCTACACCTTC. This encodes CASGIVVGYGYTF.

V and J are TRBV4-1 and TRBJ2-1; D ambiguous. V gave up 4 bases and J gave up 6 bases, with 10 bases separating them. In germline, CDR1 is MGHRA, CDR2 YSYEKL. The CDR3 is 13 amino acids. The CDR3 region has the DNA TGCGCCAGCAGCCCCGGGTTCCGCAATGAGCAGTTCTTC. Protein product: CASSPGFRNEQFF.

This chain uses TRBV29-1 with TRBJ2-3; possible D gene TRBD2, 5 bases. V was shortened by 4 bases and J by 3 bases, with 5 bases between the two germline ends. The length of the CDR3 is 11 residues. Germline lookup yields CDR1 SQVTM and CDR2 ANQGSEA. CDR3 DNA: TGCAGCGTTGGAGGGACAGATACGCAGTATTTT. Translation gives CSVGGTDTQYF.

V gene TRBV15 combines with J gene TRBJ2-2; D gene unclear. Trimming pared 0 bases from V and 3 bases from J, leaving 5 bases between. The CDR3 is 14 residues long. Germline CDR1 and CDR2: LNHNV and YYDKDF (reference sequence). The CDR3 region is CATSRDVDTGELFF. The CDR3 coding sequence is TGTGCCACCAGCAGAGATGTGGACACCGGGGAGCTGTTTTTT.

The genes are TRBV29-1 and TRBJ2-7; D not resolved. The CDR3 consists of 11 residues. The V end lost 7 bases, the J end lost 1 base, and 8 bases lay between the germline ends. In germline, CDR1 is SQVTM, CDR2 ANQGSEA. The CDR3 protein is CSGLHSYEQYF. CDR3 in DNA: TGCAGCGGCCTACATTCCTACGAGCAGTACTTC.